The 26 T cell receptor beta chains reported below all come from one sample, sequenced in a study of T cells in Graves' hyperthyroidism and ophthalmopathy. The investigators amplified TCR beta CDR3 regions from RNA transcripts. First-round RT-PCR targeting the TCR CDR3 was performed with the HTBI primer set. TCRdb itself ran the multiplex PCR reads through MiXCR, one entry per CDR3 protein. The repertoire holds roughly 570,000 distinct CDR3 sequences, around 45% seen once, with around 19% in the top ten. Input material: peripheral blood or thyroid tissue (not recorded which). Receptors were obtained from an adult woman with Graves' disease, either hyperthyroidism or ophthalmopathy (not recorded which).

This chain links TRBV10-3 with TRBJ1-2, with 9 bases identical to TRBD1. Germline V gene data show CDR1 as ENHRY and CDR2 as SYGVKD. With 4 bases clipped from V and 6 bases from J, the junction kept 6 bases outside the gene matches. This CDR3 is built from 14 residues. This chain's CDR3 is CAISVGDRAHGYTF. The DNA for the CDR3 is TGTGCCATCAGTGTGGGGGACAGGGCCCATGGCTACACCTTC.

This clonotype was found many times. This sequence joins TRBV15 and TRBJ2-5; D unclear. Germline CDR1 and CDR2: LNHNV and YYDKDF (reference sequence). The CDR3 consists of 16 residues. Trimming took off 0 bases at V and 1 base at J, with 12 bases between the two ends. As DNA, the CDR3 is TGTGCCACCAGCAGAGATCACTCGGCGGCCCAAGAGACCCAGTACTTC. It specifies CATSRDHSAAQETQYF.

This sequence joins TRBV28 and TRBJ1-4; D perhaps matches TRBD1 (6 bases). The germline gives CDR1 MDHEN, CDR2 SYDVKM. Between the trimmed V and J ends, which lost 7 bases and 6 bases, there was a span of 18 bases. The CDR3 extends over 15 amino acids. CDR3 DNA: TGTGCCAGCAAATTGTGGGGGGCTCGTGATGAAAAACTGTTTTTT. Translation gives CASKLWGARDEKLFF.

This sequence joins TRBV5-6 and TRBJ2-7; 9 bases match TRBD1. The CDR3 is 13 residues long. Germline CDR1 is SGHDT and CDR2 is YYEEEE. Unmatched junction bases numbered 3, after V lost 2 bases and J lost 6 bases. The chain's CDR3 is CASSFGTGTEQYF. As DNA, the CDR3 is TGTGCCAGCAGCTTCGGGACAGGGACCGAGCAGTACTTC.

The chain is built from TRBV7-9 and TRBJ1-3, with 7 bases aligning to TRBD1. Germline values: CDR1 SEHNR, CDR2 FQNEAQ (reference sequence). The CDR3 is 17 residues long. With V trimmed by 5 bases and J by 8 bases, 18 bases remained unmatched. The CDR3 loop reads CASSGTAYTNYGYTIYF. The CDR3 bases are TGTGCCAGCAGCGGGACAGCGTACACTAACTATGGCTACACCATATATTTT.

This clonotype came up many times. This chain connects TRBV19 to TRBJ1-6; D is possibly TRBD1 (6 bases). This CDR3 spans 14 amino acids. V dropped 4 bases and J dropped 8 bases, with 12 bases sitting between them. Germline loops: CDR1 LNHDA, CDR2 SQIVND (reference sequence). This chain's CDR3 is CASSKQGGYSPLHF. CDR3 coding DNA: TGTGCCAGTAGTAAACAGGGTGGTTATTCACCCCTCCACTTT.

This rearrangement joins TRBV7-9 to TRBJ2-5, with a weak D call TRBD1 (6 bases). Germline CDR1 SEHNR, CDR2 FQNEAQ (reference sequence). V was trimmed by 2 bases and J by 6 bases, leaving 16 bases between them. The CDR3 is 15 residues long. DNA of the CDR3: TGTGCCAGCAGCTTACTGCGTGGGGGCTGGCAGACCCAGTACTTC. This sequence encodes CASSLLRGGWQTQYF.

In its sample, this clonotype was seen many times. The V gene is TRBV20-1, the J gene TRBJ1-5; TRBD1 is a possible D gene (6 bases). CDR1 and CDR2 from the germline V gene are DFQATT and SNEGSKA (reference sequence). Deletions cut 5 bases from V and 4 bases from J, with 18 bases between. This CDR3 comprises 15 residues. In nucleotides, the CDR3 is TGCAGTGCTTCCCTAGGGGCAGGGGATAATCAGCCCCAGCATTTT. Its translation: CSASLGAGDNQPQHF.

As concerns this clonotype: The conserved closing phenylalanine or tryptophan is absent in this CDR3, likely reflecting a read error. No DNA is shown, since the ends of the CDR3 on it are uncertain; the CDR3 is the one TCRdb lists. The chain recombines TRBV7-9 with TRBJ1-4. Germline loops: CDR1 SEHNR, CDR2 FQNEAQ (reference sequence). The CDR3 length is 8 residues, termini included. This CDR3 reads CASSLVPM.

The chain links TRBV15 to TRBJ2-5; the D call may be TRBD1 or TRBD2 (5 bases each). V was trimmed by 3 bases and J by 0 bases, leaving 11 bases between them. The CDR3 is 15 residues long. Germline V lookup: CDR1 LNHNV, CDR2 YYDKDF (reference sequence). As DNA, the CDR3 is TGTGCCACCAGCAGTCGGGGACGGGACCAAGAGACCCAGTACTTC. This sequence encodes CATSSRGRDQETQYF.

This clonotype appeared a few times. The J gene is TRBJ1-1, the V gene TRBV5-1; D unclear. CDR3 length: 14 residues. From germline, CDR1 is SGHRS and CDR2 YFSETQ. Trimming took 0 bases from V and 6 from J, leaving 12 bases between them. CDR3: CASSLEVGKAEAFF. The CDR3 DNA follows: TGCGCCAGCAGCTTGGAAGTGGGTAAGGCTGAAGCTTTCTTT.

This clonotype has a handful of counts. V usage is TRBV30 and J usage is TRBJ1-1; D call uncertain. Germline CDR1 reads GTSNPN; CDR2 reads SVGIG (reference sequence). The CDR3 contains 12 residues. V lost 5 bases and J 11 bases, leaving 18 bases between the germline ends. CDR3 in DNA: TGTGCCTGGGGCGCTAATTCTCGCCGGGCTTTCTTT. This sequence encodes CAWGANSRRAFF.

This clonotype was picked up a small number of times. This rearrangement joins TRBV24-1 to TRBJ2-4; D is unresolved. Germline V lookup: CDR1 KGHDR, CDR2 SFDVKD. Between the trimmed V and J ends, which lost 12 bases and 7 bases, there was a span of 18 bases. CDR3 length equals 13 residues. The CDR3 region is CASSALDSNIQYF. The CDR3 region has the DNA TGTGCCTCTTCCGCCCTGGATTCGAACATTCAGTACTTC.

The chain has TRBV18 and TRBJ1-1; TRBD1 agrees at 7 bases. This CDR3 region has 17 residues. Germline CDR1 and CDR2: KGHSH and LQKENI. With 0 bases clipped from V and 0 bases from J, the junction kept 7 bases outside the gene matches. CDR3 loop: CASSPPSGGLMNTEAFF. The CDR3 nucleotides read TGTGCCAGCTCACCACCTTCAGGGGGGCTCATGAACACTGAAGCTTTCTTT.

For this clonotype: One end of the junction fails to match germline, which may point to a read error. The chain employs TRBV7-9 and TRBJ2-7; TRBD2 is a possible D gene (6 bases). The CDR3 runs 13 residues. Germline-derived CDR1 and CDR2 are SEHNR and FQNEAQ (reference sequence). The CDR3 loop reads CASSPSGFYEQYF. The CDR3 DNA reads TGCGCCAGCAGCCCCAGCGGGTTCTACGAGCAGTACTTC.

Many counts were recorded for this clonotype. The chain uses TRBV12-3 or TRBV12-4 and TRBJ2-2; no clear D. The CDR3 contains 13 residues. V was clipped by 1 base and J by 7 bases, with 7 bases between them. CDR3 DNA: TGTGCCAGCAGTTTAGGGTATGACGGGGAGCTGTTTTTT. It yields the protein CASSLGYDGELFF.

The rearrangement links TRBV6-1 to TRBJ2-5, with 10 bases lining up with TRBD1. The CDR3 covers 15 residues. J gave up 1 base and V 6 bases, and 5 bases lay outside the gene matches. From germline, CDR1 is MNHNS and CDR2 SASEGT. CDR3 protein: CASSPRTGGQETQYF. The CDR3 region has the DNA TGTGCCAGCAGCCCCCGGACAGGGGGCCAAGAGACCCAGTACTTC.

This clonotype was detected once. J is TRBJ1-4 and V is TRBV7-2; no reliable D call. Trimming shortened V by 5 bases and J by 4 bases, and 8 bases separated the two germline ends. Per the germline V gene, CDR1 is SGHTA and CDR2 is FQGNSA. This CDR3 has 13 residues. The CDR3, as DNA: TGTGCCAGCAGCAACAGTTATAATGAAAAACTGTTTTTT. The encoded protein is CASSNSYNEKLFF. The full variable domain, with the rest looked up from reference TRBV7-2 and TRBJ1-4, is GAGVSQSPSNKVTEKGKDVELRCDPISGHTALYWYRQSLGQGLEFLIYFQGNSAPDKSGLPSDRFSAERTGGSVSTLTIQRTQQEDSAVYLCASSNSYNEKLFFGSGTQLSVL.

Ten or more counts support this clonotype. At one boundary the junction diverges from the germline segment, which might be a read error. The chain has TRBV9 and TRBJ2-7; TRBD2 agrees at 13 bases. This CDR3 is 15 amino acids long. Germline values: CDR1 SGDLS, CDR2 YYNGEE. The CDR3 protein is CASSPRLAGGYEQYF. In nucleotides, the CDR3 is TGCGCCAGCAGCCCGAGACTAGCGGGAGGCTACGAGCAGTACTTC.

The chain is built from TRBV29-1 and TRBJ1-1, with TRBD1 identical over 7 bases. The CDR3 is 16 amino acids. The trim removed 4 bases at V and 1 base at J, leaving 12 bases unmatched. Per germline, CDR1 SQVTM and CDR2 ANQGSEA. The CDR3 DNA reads TGCAGCGTTGCAAATCTGGGACAGAGTACGAACACTGAAGCTTTCTTT. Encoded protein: CSVANLGQSTNTEAFF.

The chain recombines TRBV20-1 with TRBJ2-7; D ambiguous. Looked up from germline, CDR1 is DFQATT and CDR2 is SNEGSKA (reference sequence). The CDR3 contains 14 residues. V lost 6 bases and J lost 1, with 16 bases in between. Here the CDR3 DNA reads TGCAGTGCCCCTTACACAAGGGCATCCTACGAGCAGTACTTC. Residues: CSAPYTRASYEQYF.

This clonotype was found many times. CDR3 nucleotide sequence: TGTGCCAGCAGTTACGAGGGGAACACTGAAGCTTTCTTT. Its translation: CASSYEGNTEAFF. The V gene is TRBV6-5, the J gene TRBJ1-1; D remains ambiguous. The CDR3 runs 13 residues. V gave up 2 bases and J gave up 1 base, with 5 bases separating them. Germline V lookup: CDR1 MNHEY, CDR2 SVGAGI.

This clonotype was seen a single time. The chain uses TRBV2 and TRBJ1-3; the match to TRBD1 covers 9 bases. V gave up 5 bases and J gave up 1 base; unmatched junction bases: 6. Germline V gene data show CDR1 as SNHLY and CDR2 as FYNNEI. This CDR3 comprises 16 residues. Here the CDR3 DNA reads TGTGCCAGCAGTACCGGGACAGGGCTTTCTGGAAACACCATATATTTT. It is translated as CASSTGTGLSGNTIYF.

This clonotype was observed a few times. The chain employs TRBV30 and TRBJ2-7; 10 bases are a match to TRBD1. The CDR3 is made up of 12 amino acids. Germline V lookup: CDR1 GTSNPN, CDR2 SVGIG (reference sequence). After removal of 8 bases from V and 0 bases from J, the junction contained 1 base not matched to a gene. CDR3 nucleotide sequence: TGTGCCGGACAGGGGGACTCCTACGAGCAGTACTTC. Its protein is CAGQGDSYEQYF.

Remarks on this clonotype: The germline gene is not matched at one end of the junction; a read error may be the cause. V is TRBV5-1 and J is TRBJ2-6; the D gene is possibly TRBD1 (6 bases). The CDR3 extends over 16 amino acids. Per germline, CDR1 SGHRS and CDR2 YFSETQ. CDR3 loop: CASSFGDNQGANVLTF. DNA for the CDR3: TGTGCCAGCAGCTTCGGGGACAATCAGGGGGCCAACGTCCTGACTTTC.

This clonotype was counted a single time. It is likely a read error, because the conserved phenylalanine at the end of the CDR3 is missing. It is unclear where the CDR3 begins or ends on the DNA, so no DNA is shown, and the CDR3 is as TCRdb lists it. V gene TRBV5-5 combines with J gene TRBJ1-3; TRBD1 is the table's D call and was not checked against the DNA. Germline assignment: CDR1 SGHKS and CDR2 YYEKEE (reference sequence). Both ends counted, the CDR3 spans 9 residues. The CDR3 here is CASGDRENT.